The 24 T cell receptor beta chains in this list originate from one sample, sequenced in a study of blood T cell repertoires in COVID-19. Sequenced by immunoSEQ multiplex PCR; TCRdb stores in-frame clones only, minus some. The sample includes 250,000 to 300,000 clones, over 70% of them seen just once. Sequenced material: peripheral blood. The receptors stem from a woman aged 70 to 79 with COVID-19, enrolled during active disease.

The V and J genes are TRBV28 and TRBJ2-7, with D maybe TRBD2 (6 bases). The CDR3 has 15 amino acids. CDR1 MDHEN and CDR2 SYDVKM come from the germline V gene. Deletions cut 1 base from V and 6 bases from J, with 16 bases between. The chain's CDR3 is CASSLFLAPTPEQYF. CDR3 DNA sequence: TGTGCCAGCAGTTTATTCCTAGCGCCCACTCCCGAGCAGTACTTC.

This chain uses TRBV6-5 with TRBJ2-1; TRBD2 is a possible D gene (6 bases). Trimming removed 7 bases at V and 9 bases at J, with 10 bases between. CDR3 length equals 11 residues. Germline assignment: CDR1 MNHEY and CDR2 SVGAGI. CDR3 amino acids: CASTRGSEQFF. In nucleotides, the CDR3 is TGTGCCAGCACGCGGGGAAGTGAGCAGTTCTTC.

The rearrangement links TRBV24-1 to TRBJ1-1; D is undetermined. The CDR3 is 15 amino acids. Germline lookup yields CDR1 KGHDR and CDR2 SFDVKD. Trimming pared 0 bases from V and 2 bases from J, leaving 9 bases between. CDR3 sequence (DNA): TGTGCCACCAGTGATTTGCGGAGGGCAAACACTGAAGCTTTCTTT. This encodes CATSDLRRANTEAFF.

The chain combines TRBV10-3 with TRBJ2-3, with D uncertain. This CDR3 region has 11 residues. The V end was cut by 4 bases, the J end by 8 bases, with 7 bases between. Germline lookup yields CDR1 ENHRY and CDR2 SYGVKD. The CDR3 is CAISARGTQYF. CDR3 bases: TGTGCCATCAGTGCCAGAGGTACGCAGTATTTT.

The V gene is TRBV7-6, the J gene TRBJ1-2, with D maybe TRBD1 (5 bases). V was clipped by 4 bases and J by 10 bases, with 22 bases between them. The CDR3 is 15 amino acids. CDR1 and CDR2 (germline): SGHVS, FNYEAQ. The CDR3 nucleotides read TGTGCCAGCAGCTCAAGCGTGCAGGGAGGGAGCGACTACACCTTC. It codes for CASSSSVQGGSDYTF.

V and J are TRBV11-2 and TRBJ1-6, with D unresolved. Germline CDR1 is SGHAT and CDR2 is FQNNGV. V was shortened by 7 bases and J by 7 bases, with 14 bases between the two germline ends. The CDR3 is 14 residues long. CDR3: CASTLIVSNSPLHF. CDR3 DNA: TGTGCCAGCACCCTAATCGTCTCAAATTCACCCCTCCACTTT.

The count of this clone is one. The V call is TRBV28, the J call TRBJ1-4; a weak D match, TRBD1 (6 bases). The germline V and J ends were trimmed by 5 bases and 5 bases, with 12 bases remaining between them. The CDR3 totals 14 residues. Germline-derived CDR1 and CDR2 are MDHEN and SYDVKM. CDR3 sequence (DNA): TGTGCCAGCAGTCCAGGGGATACCAATGAAAAACTGTTTTTT. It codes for CASSPGDTNEKLFF.

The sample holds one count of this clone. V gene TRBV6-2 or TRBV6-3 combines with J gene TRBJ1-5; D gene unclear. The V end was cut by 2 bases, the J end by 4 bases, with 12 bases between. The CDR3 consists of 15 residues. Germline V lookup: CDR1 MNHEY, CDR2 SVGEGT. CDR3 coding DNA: TGTGCCAGCAGTTACGGTAGGCAGACAAATCAGCCCCAGCATTTT. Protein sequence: CASSYGRQTNQPQHF.

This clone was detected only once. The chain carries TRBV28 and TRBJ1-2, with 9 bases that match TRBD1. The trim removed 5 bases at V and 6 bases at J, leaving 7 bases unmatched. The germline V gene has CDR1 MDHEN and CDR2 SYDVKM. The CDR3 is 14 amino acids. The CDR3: CASSTGTGPHGYTF. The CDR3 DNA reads TGTGCCAGCAGTACCGGGACAGGGCCCCATGGCTACACCTTC.

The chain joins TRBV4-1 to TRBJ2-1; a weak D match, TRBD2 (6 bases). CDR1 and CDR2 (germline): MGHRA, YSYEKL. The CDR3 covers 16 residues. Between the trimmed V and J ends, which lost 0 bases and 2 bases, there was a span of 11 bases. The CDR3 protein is CASSQDAGRTYNEQFF. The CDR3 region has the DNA TGCGCCAGCAGCCAAGATGCGGGGAGGACCTACAATGAGCAGTTCTTC.

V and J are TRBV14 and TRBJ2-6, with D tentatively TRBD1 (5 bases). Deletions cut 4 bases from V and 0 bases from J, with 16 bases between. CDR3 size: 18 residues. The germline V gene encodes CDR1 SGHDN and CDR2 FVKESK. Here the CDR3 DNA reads TGTGCCAGCAGCCCCCCCCAATACGACAGCTCTGGGGCCAACGTCCTGACTTTC. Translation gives CASSPPQYDSSGANVLTF.

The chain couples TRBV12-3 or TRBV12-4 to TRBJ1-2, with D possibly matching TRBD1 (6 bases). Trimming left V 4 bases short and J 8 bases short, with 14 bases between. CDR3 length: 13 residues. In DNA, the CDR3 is TGTGCCAGCAGTTCAACAGGGTCGGGGGGCTACACCTTC. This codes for CASSSTGSGGYTF.

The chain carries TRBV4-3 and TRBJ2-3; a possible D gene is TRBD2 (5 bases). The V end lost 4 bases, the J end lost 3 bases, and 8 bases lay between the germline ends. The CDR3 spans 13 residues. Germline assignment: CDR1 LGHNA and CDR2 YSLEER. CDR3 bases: TGCGCCAGCAGCCTCCTAGCTACAGATACGCAGTATTTT. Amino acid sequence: CASSLLATDTQYF.

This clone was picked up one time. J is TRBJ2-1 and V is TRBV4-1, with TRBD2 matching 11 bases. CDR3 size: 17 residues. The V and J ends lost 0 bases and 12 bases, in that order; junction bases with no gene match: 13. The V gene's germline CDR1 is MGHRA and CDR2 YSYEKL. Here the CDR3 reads CASSQEGYGLAGGGQFF. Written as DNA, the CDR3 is TGCGCCAGCAGCCAAGAAGGTTATGGACTAGCGGGCGGCGGGCAGTTCTTC.

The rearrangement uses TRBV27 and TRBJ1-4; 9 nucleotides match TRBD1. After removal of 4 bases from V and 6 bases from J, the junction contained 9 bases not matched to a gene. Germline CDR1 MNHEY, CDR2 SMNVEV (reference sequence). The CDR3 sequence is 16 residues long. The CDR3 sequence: CASSSGGTGRYEKLFF. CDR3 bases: TGTGCCAGCAGTTCAGGGGGGACAGGGAGGTATGAAAAACTGTTTTTT.

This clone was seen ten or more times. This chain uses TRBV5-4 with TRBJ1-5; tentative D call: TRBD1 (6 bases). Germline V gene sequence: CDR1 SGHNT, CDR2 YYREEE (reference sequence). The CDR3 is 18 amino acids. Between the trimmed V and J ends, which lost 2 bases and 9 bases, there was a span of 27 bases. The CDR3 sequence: CASSFRPTRTVPAGPQHF. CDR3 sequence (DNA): TGTGCCAGCAGCTTCAGGCCGACGAGGACAGTCCCTGCGGGGCCCCAGCATTTT.

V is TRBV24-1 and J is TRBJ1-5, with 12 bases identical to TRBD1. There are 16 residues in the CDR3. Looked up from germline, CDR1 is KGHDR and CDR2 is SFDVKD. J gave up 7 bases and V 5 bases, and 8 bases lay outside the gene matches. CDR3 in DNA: TGTGCCACCAGTGGATCGGGACAGGGGGCTGGGCAGCCCCAGCATTTT. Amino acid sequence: CATSGSGQGAGQPQHF.

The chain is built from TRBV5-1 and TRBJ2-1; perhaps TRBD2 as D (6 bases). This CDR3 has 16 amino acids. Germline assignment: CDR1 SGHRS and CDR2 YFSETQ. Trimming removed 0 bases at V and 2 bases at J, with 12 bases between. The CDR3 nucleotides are TGCGCCAGCAGCTTGGGGGGCGGGATGACCTACAATGAGCAGTTCTTC. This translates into CASSLGGGMTYNEQFF.

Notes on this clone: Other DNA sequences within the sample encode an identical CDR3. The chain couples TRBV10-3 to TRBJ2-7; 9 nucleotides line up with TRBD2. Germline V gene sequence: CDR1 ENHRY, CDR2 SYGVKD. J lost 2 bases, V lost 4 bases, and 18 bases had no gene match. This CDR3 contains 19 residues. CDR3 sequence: CAISGMGAGGPPGAYEQYF. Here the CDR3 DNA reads TGTGCCATCAGTGGTATGGGGGCGGGAGGGCCACCGGGGGCCTACGAGCAGTACTTC.

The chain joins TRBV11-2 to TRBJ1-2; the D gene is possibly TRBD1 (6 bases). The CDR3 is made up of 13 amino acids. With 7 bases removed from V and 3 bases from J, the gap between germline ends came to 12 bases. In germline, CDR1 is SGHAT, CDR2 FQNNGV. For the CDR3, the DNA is TGTGCCAGCACACTCAGGGGCGACTATGGCTACACCTTC. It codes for CASTLRGDYGYTF.

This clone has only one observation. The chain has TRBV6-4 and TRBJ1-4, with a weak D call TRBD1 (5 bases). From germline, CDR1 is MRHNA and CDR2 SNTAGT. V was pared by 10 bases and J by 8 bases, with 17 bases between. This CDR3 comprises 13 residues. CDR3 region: CATYLGGEEKLFF. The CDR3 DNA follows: TGTGCCACCTATTTGGGGGGTGAGGAAAAACTGTTTTTT.

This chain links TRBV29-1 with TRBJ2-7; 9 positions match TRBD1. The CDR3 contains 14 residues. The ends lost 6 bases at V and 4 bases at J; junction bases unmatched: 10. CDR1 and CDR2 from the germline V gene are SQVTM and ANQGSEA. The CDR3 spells CSVSRDRVRYEQYF. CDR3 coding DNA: TGCAGCGTCTCGAGGGACAGGGTGCGTTACGAGCAGTACTTC.

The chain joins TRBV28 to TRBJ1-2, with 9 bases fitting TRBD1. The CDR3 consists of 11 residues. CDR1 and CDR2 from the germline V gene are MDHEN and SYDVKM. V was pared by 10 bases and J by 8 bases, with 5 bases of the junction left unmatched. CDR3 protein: CATRGTGGYTF. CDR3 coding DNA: TGTGCCACCCGCGGGACAGGGGGCTACACCTTC.

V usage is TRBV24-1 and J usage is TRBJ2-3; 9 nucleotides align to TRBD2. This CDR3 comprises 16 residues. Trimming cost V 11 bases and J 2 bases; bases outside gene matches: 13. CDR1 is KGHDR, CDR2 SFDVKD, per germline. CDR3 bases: TGTGCCAGCAGCGGGGGGTTCGGGAGGGCCACAGATACGCAGTATTTT. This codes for CASSGGFGRATDTQYF.